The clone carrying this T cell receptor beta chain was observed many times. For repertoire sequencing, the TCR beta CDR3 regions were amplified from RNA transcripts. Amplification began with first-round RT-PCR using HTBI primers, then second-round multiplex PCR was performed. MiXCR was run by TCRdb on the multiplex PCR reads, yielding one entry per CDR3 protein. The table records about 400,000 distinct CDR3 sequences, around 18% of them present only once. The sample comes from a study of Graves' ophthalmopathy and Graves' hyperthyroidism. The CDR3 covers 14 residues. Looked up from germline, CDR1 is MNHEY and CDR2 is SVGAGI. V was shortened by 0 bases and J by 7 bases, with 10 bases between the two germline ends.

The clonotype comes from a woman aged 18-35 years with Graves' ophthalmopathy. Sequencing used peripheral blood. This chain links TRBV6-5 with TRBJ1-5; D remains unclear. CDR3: CASSYSPKFQPQHF. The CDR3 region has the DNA TGTGCCAGCAGTTACTCGCCCAAATTCCAGCCCCAGCATTTT.